Following are 28 T cell receptor beta chains from one sample sequenced in a study of T cell responses to AZD1222 COVID-19 vaccine. TCRdb keeps only in-frame clones here, not all; method: immunoSEQ multiplex PCR. The sample consists of approximately 150,000 clones, 92% of them appearing once. Source: peripheral blood, taken 28 days after the second AZD1222 dose. These receptors came from an adult who received the AZD1222 COVID-19 vaccine.

J is TRBJ1-5 and V is TRBV27, with no clear D. V dropped 5 bases and J dropped 0 bases, with 14 bases sitting between them. This CDR3 spans 16 amino acids. The germline V gene encodes CDR1 MNHEY and CDR2 SMNVEV (reference sequence). In nucleotides, the CDR3 is TGTGCCAGCAGTAGCGGTAAAGAGCTTAGCAATCAGCCCCAGCATTTT. It specifies CASSSGKELSNQPQHF.

V usage is TRBV14 and J usage is TRBJ2-3; TRBD1 matches 8 bases. CDR1 and CDR2 from the germline V gene are SGHDN and FVKESK. Trimming took 3 bases from V and 8 from J; bases not matched to a gene: 10. This CDR3 region has 15 residues. CDR3 sequence (DNA): TGTGCCAGCAGCCAGCGGACAGGGAATTACGCTACGCAGTATTTT. This codes for CASSQRTGNYATQYF.

The chain joins TRBV10-3 to TRBJ2-3; 10 nucleotides align to TRBD2. In germline, CDR1 is ENHRY, CDR2 SYGVKD. CDR3 length: 17 residues. The trim removed 6 bases at V and 4 bases at J, leaving 13 bases unmatched. Written as DNA, the CDR3 is TGTGCCATCAGCAGAGGAGGGCTAGCGGGAGTCCCAGATACGCAGTATTTT. This codes for CAISRGGLAGVPDTQYF.

This chain links TRBV30 with TRBJ2-3; D not resolved. The V end was cut by 3 bases, the J end by 0 bases, with 10 bases between. The germline gives CDR1 GTSNPN, CDR2 SVGIG (reference sequence). CDR3 length: 14 residues. The CDR3 protein is CAWSEYYSTDTQYF. As DNA, the CDR3 is TGTGCCTGGAGCGAATACTATAGCACAGATACGCAGTATTTT. Supplemented by reference TRBV30 and TRBJ2-3, the full variable domain reads SQTIHQWPATLVQPVGSPLSLECTVEGTSNPNLYWYRQAAGRGLQLLFYSVGIGQISSEVPQNLSASRPQDRQFILSSKKLLLSDSGFYLCAWSEYYSTDTQYFGPGTRLTVL.

V gene TRBV4-1 combines with J gene TRBJ2-7; 7 nucleotides match TRBD1. The germline gives CDR1 MGHRA, CDR2 YSYEKL. This CDR3 is 16 amino acids long. V gave up 0 bases and J gave up 6 bases; unmatched junction bases: 11. As DNA, the CDR3 is TGCGCCAGCAGCCAAGAATTATTTGACAGGGCATCCGAGCAGTACTTC. Protein: CASSQELFDRASEQYF.

The rearrangement links TRBV28 to TRBJ1-5, with D perhaps TRBD1 (6 bases). Germline V gives CDR1 MDHEN, CDR2 SYDVKM. V lost 3 bases and J lost 7, with 10 bases in between. This CDR3 region has 13 residues. The CDR3 DNA reads as TGTGCCAGCAGTTTGGGGGGCTTGCAGCCCCAGCATTTT. Its protein product is CASSLGGLQPQHF.

This clone was found once. V usage is TRBV6-2 or TRBV6-3 and J usage is TRBJ1-5; tentative D call: TRBD1 (5 bases). The CDR3 length is 18 residues. Germline V CDR1 and CDR2: MNHEY, SVGEGT. Trimming took off 2 bases at V and 0 bases at J, with 17 bases between the two ends. This CDR3 reads CASSYMPRGGRSNQPQHF. The CDR3 DNA reads TGTGCCAGCAGTTACATGCCCCGGGGGGGTCGTAGCAATCAGCCCCAGCATTTT.

The rearrangement joins TRBV10-2 to TRBJ2-7; 11 nucleotides match TRBD1. This CDR3 region has 14 residues. Germline V gene lookup returns CDR1 WSHSY and CDR2 SAAADI. With 7 bases clipped from V and 0 bases from J, the junction kept 2 bases outside the gene matches. The CDR3 loop reads CASTGTGGSYEQYF. DNA of the CDR3: TGCGCCAGCACCGGGACAGGGGGCTCCTACGAGCAGTACTTC.

This chain links TRBV30 with TRBJ1-4, with D tentatively TRBD1 (6 bases). The CDR3 has 13 amino acids. Deletions cut 5 bases from V and 3 bases from J, with 10 bases between. Germline-derived CDR1 and CDR2 are GTSNPN and SVGIG (reference sequence). The CDR3 DNA reads as TGTGCCTGGGGTGGACAGCCTAATGAAAAACTGTTTTTT. Translating it yields CAWGGQPNEKLFF. Complete variable domain (other parts from reference TRBV30 and TRBJ1-4): SQTIHQWPATLVQPVGSPLSLECTVEGTSNPNLYWYRQAAGRGLQLLFYSVGIGQISSEVPQNLSASRPQDRQFILSSKKLLLSDSGFYLCAWGGQPNEKLFFGSGTQLSVL.

CDR3: CASSIHIGNTEAFF. In nucleotides, the CDR3 is TGTGCCAGTAGTATTCATATTGGGAACACTGAAGCTTTCTTT. V and J are TRBV19 and TRBJ1-1; D remains ambiguous. This CDR3 comprises 14 residues. Germline V gives CDR1 LNHDA, CDR2 SQIVND (reference sequence). V shed 3 bases and J shed 1 base, with 9 bases lying between them.

This clone was picked up one time. The rearrangement joins TRBV18 to TRBJ2-2, with TRBD2 identical over 7 bases. After removal of 5 bases from V and 0 bases from J, the junction contained 3 bases not matched to a gene. Germline lookup yields CDR1 KGHSH and CDR2 LQKENI. The CDR3 extends over 15 amino acids. The CDR3 protein is CASSIGTTNTGELFF. The CDR3 DNA follows: TGTGCCAGCTCAATAGGGACTACGAACACCGGGGAGCTGTTTTTT.

This clone was seen a few times. The chain links TRBV10-3 to TRBJ2-2; 8 nucleotides match TRBD1. The germline gives CDR1 ENHRY, CDR2 SYGVKD. The CDR3 extends over 14 amino acids. The V and J ends lost 6 bases and 4 bases, in that order; junction bases with no gene match: 4. The CDR3 sequence: CAIRVQGATGELFF. In nucleotides, the CDR3 is TGTGCCATCAGGGTTCAGGGGGCCACCGGGGAGCTGTTTTTT.

J is TRBJ1-1 and V is TRBV30, with unresolved D. The germline V and J ends were trimmed by 4 bases and 1 base, with 10 bases remaining between them. CDR3 length: 13 amino acids. Per germline, CDR1 GTSNPN and CDR2 SVGIG (reference sequence). The CDR3: CAWKALGNTEAFF. CDR3 coding DNA: TGTGCCTGGAAAGCCTTAGGGAACACTGAAGCTTTCTTT.

The chain couples TRBV30 to TRBJ1-2, with no clear D. This CDR3 has 11 amino acids. Trimming took 3 bases from V and 2 from J, leaving 4 bases between them. Per germline, CDR1 GTSNPN and CDR2 SVGIG (reference sequence). Written as DNA, the CDR3 is TGTGCCTGGAGCTTCAACTATGGCTACACCTTC. Its protein product is CAWSFNYGYTF.

This CDR3 is CSAINRDGYTF. CDR3 nucleotide sequence: TGCAGTGCTATCAACAGGGATGGCTACACCTTC. The chain couples TRBV20-1 to TRBJ1-2; weak D call: TRBD1 (6 bases). Germline V gene data show CDR1 as DFQATT and CDR2 as SNEGSKA (reference sequence). The CDR3 extends over 11 amino acids. V lost 4 bases, J lost 6 bases, and 9 bases lay in between.

The CDR3 sequence: CASSSMANYGYTF. CDR3 nucleotides: TGTGCCAGCAGTTCCATGGCTAACTATGGCTACACCTTC. This chain uses TRBV6-2 or TRBV6-3 with TRBJ1-2; D ambiguous. V lost 4 bases and J 0 bases, leaving 6 bases between the germline ends. CDR1 is MNHEY, CDR2 SVGEGT, per germline. The CDR3 extends over 13 amino acids.

The chain links TRBV6-5 to TRBJ1-5; D not resolved. V was shortened by 6 bases and J by 2 bases, with 14 bases between the two germline ends. Germline V gene sequence: CDR1 MNHEY, CDR2 SVGAGI. The CDR3 sequence is 15 residues long. The CDR3 reads CASRAAWVGNQPQHF. In nucleotides, the CDR3 is TGTGCCAGCAGGGCGGCTTGGGTGGGCAATCAGCCCCAGCATTTT.

The chain combines TRBV2 with TRBJ1-2; 7 bases are a match to TRBD1. Germline V gene sequence: CDR1 SNHLY, CDR2 FYNNEI. The length of the CDR3 is 14 residues. J was trimmed by 8 bases and V by 5 bases; bases with no gene match: 11. The CDR3 loop reads CASSYVQGMDGYTF. The CDR3 region has the DNA TGTGCCAGCAGTTACGTACAGGGGATGGACGGCTACACCTTC.

The chain has TRBV11-2 and TRBJ1-1; no clear D. V shed 2 bases and J shed 1 base, with 5 bases lying between them. CDR1 and CDR2 from the germline V gene are SGHAT and FQNNGV. CDR3 length: 13 residues. CDR3 coding DNA: TGTGCCAGCAGCTTAAACTCGAACACTGAAGCTTTCTTT. Its protein product is CASSLNSNTEAFF.

The chain is built from TRBV24-1 and TRBJ2-7; D gene uncertain. Germline V gene data show CDR1 as KGHDR and CDR2 as SFDVKD. This CDR3 contains 11 residues. V was cut by 5 bases and J by 3 bases, with 4 bases left in between. The CDR3 DNA is TGTGCCACCAGTGCGGGCTACGAGCAGTACTTC. It codes for CATSAGYEQYF.

This chain joins TRBV2 and TRBJ1-2; TRBD1 agrees at 7 bases. The J segment lost 4 bases and the V segment lost 8 bases, leaving 7 bases of the junction unmatched. CDR1 is SNHLY, CDR2 FYNNEI, per germline. This CDR3 contains 13 residues. CDR3 DNA sequence: TGTGCCAGCGAGGGACAGTTGTTCTATGGCTACACCTTC. Translation: CASEGQLFYGYTF.

The J gene is TRBJ1-3, the V gene TRBV4-1; the D is unclear. The CDR3 runs to 15 residues. Germline V gene sequence: CDR1 MGHRA, CDR2 YSYEKL. Trimming pared 5 bases from V and 0 bases from J, leaving 11 bases between. This CDR3 is CASSSPGRSGNTIYF. Here the CDR3 DNA reads TGCGCCAGCAGCTCACCCGGCCGCTCTGGAAACACCATATATTTT.

This chain connects TRBV11-3 to TRBJ2-1; 8 bases match TRBD2. The CDR3 loop spans 15 amino acids. The junction had 4 bases not matched to a gene; V was cut back by 1 base and J by 5 bases. CDR1 and CDR2 (germline): SGHNT, YENEEA. The CDR3 region is CASSLGGAGDNEQFF. The CDR3 DNA follows: TGTGCCAGCAGCTTAGGAGGAGCGGGAGACAATGAGCAGTTCTTC.

This rearrangement joins TRBV7-6 to TRBJ1-2, with 7 positions matching TRBD1. Trimming took 4 bases from V and 8 from J; bases not matched to a gene: 16. Germline values: CDR1 SGHVS, CDR2 FNYEAQ. CDR3 length: 16 amino acids. CDR3 DNA sequence: TGTGCCAGCAGCTCATCCACGGGACAGCCCTCCAGGGGCTACACCTTC. Encoded protein: CASSSSTGQPSRGYTF. Using reference TRBV7-6 and TRBJ1-2 for the parts outside the CDR3, the full variable domain is GAGVSQSPRYKVTKRGQDVALRCDPISGHVSLYWYRQALGQGPEFLTYFNYEAQQDKSGLPNDRFSAERPEGSISTLTIQRTEQRDSAMYRCASSSSTGQPSRGYTFGSGTRLTVV.

The chain carries TRBV2 and TRBJ1-2, with TRBD1 identical over 9 bases. CDR1 and CDR2 from the germline V gene are SNHLY and FYNNEI. CDR3 length: 15 residues. Unmatched junction bases numbered 8, after V lost 7 bases and J lost 2 bases. CDR3 coding DNA: TGTGCCAGCATGGGACAGGGTTTATCGAACTATGGCTACACCTTC. Residues: CASMGQGLSNYGYTF.

The V gene is TRBV6-1, the J gene TRBJ2-1; no reliable D call. This CDR3 has 14 amino acids. Germline CDR1 and CDR2: MNHNS and SASEGT. Trimming left V 3 bases short and J 8 bases short, with 14 bases between. In DNA, the CDR3 is TGTGCCAGCAGTGAGGGGTCCGGGCTCTATGAGCAGTTCTTC. Translating gives CASSEGSGLYEQFF.

J is TRBJ2-1 and V is TRBV24-1, with 9 positions matching TRBD2. CDR1 is KGHDR and CDR2 is SFDVKD in the germline V gene. Trimming at V came to 1 base and at J to 4 bases, leaving 7 bases not matched to a gene. The CDR3 has 17 amino acids. DNA of the CDR3: TGTGCCACCAGTGATTTAAGATCCAGCGGGGGGTACAATGAGCAGTTCTTC. It translates to CATSDLRSSGGYNEQFF.

The J gene is TRBJ1-1, the V gene TRBV11-2; D gene uncertain. This CDR3 is 13 amino acids long. Germline V gives CDR1 SGHAT, CDR2 FQNNGV. V gave up 5 bases and J gave up 5 bases, with 12 bases separating them. CDR3 protein: CASSPQLWTEAFF. The CDR3 nucleotides read TGTGCCAGCAGCCCACAGTTGTGGACTGAAGCTTTCTTT.